This T cell receptor (beta chain) was captured by sequencing in a study of shared T cell receptors in the human thymus (dated by TCRdb to the early 2020s). About the investigation overall: The study examined how self-reactive, shared T-cell receptor alpha chains are generated in the human thymus.

The CDR3 goes from the cysteine to the phenylalanine over 18 residues. The read is trimmed to its CDR3 DNA, 54 bases read in frame from base 1. The germline V gene provides CDR1 KGHSH and CDR2 LQKENI. The library was prepared using the immunoSEQ multiplex PCR assay. As stored in TCRdb, this immuneACCESS dataset retains in-frame rearrangements with V and J assigned. A fraction of the clones does not appear; measured against another copy, unresolved V genes explain less than half of the discrepancy, and the remainder lacks a known reason. Across this sample there are roughly 660,000 clones, with approximately 88% seen only once. Approximately 0.011% of the sample is in the top ten clones. As to this clone: The specificity of this receptor is unknown. Sequence at one end of the junction differs from germline and may be a read error.

The same sample was also used in a study of human thymus T cells. From that second study: Donors were immunologically healthy infants undergoing open corrective cardiac surgery for congenital heart defects in Finland. Thymus tissue was obtained as surgical resects removed during corrective cardiac surgery. V and J gene segment usage appeared biased in both thymic and peripheral blood repertoires. The related research reported highly overlapping thymic TCR repertoires among unrelated individuals. The study described the TCR alpha and beta repertoires in roughly 8 infant thymus samples and a few matching peripheral blood samples. Donor ages ranging from roughly 7 to 250 days were recorded, and 5 or 6 male and a couple of female infants were included in the cohort. Thymocytes were mechanically released from the tissue and were stored as pellets of about 9-33 million cells at -70 degrees C. A QIAsymphony instrument was used to extract genomic DNA from frozen cell pellets. The immunoSEQ multiplex PCR assay was used to amplify the TCRB and TCRAD loci from a standardized quantity of quality-controlled genomic DNA. The amplicons covered the V(D)J region and were long enough to include the CDR3 and to identify the V and J genes. The amplicons were sequenced on an Illumina platform via the commercial immunoSEQ service. Primer bias and sequencing errors were corrected as previously described, and TCRAD and TCRB were defined on the basis of the IMGT database. Analysis of the repertoires was done with immunoSEQ Analyzer 3.0 and VDJTools and included basic statistics, V/J segment usage, diversity estimates, rarefaction and pairwise overlap. Diversity was estimated using the Chao1, ChaoE, Efron-Thisted, Shannon and inverse Simpson indices, and was also estimated on datasets down-sampled to the size of the smallest sample. Repertoire overlap used strict matching of CDR3 nucleotide sequence, V gene and J gene, with Jaccard-based multidimensional scaling clustering. On average, around 780,000 unique TCRB clonotypes were obtained from thymus samples, compared with 70,000 to 90,000 from blood samples.

This receptor was identified in a boy younger than two with a congenital heart defect. Donor details come from another sample of the same person, matched by shared clones. The chain uses TRBV18 and TRBJ1-2; matching of 6 bases hints at TRBD1 as the D gene. The sample was thymocytes. The nucleotide sequence is given as TGTGCCAGCTCATCACCCGGCCCTACAGGGCCGACTAACTATGGCTACACCTTC. This encodes CASSSPGPTGPTNYGYTF. The full variable domain, with segments outside the CDR3 supplied by the reference TRBV18 and TRBJ1-2 proteins, appears as NAGVMQNPRHLVRRRGQEARLRCSPMKGHSHVYWYRQLPEEGLKFMVYLQKENIIDESGMPKERFSAEFPKEGPSILRIQQVVRGDSAAYFCASSSPGPTGPTNYGYTFGSGTRLTVV.